This record concerns one TCR beta chain sequence. Its antigen has not been determined. No clone much larger than this one lies a single base away; base qualities are absent. These data belong to a study of blood T cells in healthy people across ages (dated by TCRdb to 2015 to 2017). For the study in its entirety: In model experiments, template switching captured roughly one uniquely barcoded TCR beta cDNA molecule for every two T cells. The study measured age-related changes in TCR beta repertoire diversity using deep sequencing normalized with unique cDNA molecular identifiers. The donors were divided into four age groups: young (average approximately 16 years), middle-aged (about 40), aged (around 59) and long-lived (nearly 85). To avoid experimental bias, donors of different ages were distributed randomly across sequencing lanes. Using the same blood draw, the study looked at two additional independent replicas of 1 million unique cDNA reads for two donors, one aged 18 to 29 and the other aged 80 or older.

Systemically healthy Caucasian individuals from Russia, 35 to 50 in total and aged about 6 to 95 years, were included as donors. Each donor gave ten milliliters of peripheral blood, drawn into EDTA-treated Vacutainer tubes. Ficoll-Paque density-gradient centrifugation was used to isolate PBMCs, with at least 6.5 million per sample. Total RNA was extracted from PBMCs with Trizol reagent, with at least 6 micrograms obtained per sample. For every donor, flow cytometry on a PBMC aliquot measured the percentage of naive CD45RAhigh/CD27high T cells. Overall study results and their limits: Total diversity estimates from one million sequenced T cells were considered lower bounds and underestimates. Observed TCR beta diversity correlated strongly with the percentage of naive T cells measured by flow cytometry. Bulk unsorted PBMC profiling prevented conclusive comparison of naive and antigen-experienced compartments. Observed TCR beta diversity per million T cells fell roughly linearly with age, and a significant reduction was already apparent by age approximately 41. The long-lived group showed more naive CD4+ T cells, fewer expanded clones and increased TCR diversity than the aged group, suggesting age selection. Donor CMV infection status was unknown, potentially confounding age-related changes in expanded clonotypes.

The germline V gene encodes CDR1 LGHDT and CDR2 YNNKEL (reference sequence). The CDR3 measures 15 amino acids from cysteine to phenylalanine. The kept DNA is CDR3 alone, 45 bases in frame from the first base. The library was built by means of 5' RACE. The listed sequencing device is Illumina HiSeq 2500. A second PCR of 7 to 11 cycles was run with a J-beta primer mix and a sample-barcoded 5' primer. Each TCR beta cDNA molecule received a unique molecular identifier from a template-switch 5' adaptor carrying 12 random nucleotides. At least 3 million CDR3-containing paired-end reads were obtained from each sample. The Mint cDNA synthesis kit, primed by a TRBC-specific oligonucleotide, was used to synthesize first-strand cDNA from all RNA. Following uracil-DNA glycosylase treatment, all cDNA underwent a first 18-cycle PCR with the universal primers M1SS and BC2_uni_R. The paper's data handling went like this. Normalization of each sample was performed by random selection of 1 million high-quality reads, each carrying a distinct molecular identifier. Reads sharing molecular identifiers were discarded rather than binned into consensus sequences. MiTCR, with a Q25 quality threshold and the strictest error-elimination algorithm, was used for CDR3 identification, clonotype clustering and error correction. Lower-bound total TCR beta diversity was estimated with a nonparametric unseen species model using Euler transformation. TCRdb redid the processing of the public reads, applying fastp at Q25 and MiXCR, and retained in-frame beta chains. Every entry covers one CDR3 protein and lists the most common genes and DNA from its rows. What appears here as the V and J calls and clone size reflects TCRdb's work, not the paper's. Recorded for this sample are 790,000 or so distinct CDR3 sequences; around half of them occurred a single time. Together, the top ten hold around a sixth of the sample.

Rearrangement joined TRBV3-1 to TRBJ2-5; TRBD1 is a possible D gene, resting on 6 matching bases. The end of the DNA is better explained by TRBJ2-7, so the J call may be wrong. The sequencing input was blood. The TCR originated in a man aged 80 or over in good health. The CDR3 protein: CASSHVGTSTGEQYF. The DNA is as follows: TGTGCCAGCAGCCATGTCGGGACATCAACTGGCGAGCAGTACTTC.